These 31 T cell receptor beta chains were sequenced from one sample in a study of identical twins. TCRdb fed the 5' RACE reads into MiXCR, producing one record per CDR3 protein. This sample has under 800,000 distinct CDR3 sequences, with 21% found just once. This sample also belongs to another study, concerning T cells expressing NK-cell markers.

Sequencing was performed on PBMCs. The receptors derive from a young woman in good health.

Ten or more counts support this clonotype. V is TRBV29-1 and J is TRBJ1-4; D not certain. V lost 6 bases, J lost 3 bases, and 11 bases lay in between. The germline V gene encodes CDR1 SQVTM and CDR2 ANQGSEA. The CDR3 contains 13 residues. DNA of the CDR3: TGCAGCGTGTCAGTCGAGGCTAATGAAAAACTGTTTTTT. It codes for CSVSVEANEKLFF. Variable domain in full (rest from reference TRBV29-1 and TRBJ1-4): SAVISQKPSRDICQRGTSLTIQCQVDSQVTMMFWYRQQPGQSLTLIATANQGSEATYESGFVIDKFPISRPNLTFSTLTVSNMSPEDSSIYLCSVSVEANEKLFFGSGTQLSVL.

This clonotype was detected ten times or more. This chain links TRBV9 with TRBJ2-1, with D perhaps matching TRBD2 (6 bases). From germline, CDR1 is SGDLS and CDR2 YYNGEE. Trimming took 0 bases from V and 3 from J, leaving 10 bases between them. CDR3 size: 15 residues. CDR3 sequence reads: CASSVVASDYNEQFF. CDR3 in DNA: TGTGCCAGCAGCGTAGTGGCTAGCGACTACAATGAGCAGTTCTTC. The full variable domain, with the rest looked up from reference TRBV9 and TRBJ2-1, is DSGVTQTPKHLITATGQRVTLRCSPRSGDLSVYWYQQSLDQGLQFLIQYYNGEERAKGNILERFSAQQFPDLHSELNLSSLELGDSALYFCASSVVASDYNEQFFGPGTRLTVL.

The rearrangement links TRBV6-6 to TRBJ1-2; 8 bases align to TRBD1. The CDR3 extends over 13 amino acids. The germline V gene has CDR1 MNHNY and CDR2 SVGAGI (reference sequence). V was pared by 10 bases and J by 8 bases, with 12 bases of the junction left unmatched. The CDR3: CAISTTGVRGYTF. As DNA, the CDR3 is TGTGCCATCAGCACGACAGGGGTACGGGGCTACACCTTC.

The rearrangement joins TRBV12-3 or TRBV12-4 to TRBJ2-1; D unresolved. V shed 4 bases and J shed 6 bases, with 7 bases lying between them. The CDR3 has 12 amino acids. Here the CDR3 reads CASSYTSNEQFF. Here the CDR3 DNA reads TGTGCCAGCAGTTACACTTCCAATGAGCAGTTCTTC.

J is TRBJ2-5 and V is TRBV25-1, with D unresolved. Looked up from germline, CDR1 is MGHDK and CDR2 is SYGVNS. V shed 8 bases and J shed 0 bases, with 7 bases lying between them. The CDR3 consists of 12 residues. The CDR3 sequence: CASGRYQETQYF. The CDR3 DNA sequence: TGTGCCAGCGGAAGGTACCAAGAGACCCAGTACTTC.

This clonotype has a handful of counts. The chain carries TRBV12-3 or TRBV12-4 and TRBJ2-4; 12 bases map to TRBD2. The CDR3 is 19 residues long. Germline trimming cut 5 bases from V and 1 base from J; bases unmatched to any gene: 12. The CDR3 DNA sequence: TGTGCCAGCAGTAAATCCGGACTAGCGGGAAGGAGGGCCAAAAACATTCAGTACTTC. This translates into CASSKSGLAGRRAKNIQYF.

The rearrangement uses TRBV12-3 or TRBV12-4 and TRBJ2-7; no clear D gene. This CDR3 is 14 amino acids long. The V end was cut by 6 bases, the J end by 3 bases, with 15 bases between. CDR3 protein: CASRPSEVGYEQYF. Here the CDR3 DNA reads TGTGCCAGCAGGCCCTCCGAAGTTGGCTACGAGCAGTACTTC.

This CDR3 is CASSYRDASTYEQYF. CDR3 bases: TGTGCCAGCAGCTACCGGGACGCCTCGACGTACGAGCAGTACTTC. The chain carries TRBV7-2 and TRBJ2-7; either TRBD1 or TRBD2 may supply D (5 bases each). Trimming stripped 4 bases from V and 4 bases from J, with 17 bases between. This CDR3 has 15 residues. Germline values: CDR1 SGHTA, CDR2 FQGNSA.

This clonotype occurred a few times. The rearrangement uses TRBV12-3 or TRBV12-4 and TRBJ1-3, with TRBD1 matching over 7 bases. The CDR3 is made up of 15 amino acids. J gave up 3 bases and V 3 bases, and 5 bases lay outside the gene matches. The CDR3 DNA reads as TGTGCCAGCAGTTTCCCACAGGGGAATGGAAACACCATATATTTT. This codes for CASSFPQGNGNTIYF.

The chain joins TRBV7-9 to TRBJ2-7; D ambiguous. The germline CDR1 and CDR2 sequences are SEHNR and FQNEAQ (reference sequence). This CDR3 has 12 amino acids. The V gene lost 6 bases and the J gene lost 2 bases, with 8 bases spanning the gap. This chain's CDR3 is CASRRATYEQYF. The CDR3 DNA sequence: TGTGCCAGCAGACGGGCAACCTACGAGCAGTACTTC.

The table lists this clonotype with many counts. CDR3 amino acids: CSVEKGLAYKQFF. CDR3 nucleotides: TGCAGCGTTGAGAAGGGACTAGCATACAAGCAGTTCTTC. This chain connects TRBV29-1 to TRBJ2-1, with TRBD2 matching over 9 bases. CDR1 is SQVTM, CDR2 ANQGSEA, per germline. Germline trimming cut 3 bases from V and 11 bases from J; bases unmatched to any gene: 8. There are 13 residues in the CDR3.

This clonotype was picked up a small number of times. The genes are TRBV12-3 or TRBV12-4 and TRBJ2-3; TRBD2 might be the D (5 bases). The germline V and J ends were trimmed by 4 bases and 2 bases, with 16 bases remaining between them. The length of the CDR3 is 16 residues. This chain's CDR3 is CASSSRTDYPTDTQYF. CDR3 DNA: TGTGCCAGCAGTTCCCGGACTGACTATCCCACAGATACGCAGTATTTT.

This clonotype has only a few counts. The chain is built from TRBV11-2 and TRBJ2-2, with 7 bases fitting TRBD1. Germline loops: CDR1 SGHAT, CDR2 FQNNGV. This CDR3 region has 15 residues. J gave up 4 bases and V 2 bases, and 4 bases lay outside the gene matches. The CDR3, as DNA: TGTGCCAGCAGCTTAATCGCAGGGGGCACCGGGGAGCTGTTTTTT. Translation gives CASSLIAGGTGELFF. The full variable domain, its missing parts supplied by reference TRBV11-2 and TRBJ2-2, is EAGVAQSPRYKIIEKRQSVAFWCNPISGHATLYWYQQILGQGPKLLIQFQNNGVVDDSQLPKDRFSAERLKGVDSTLKIQPAKLEDSAVYLCASSLIAGGTGELFFGEGSRLTVL.

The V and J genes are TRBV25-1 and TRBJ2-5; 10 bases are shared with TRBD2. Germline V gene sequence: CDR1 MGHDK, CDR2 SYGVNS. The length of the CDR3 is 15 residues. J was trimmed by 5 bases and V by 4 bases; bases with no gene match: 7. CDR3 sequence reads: CASSVASGSTETQYF. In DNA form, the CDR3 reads TGTGCCAGCAGTGTTGCTAGCGGGAGTACCGAGACCCAGTACTTC. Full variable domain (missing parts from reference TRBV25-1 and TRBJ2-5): EADIYQTPRYLVIGTGKKITLECSQTMGHDKMYWYQQDPGMELHLIHYSYGVNSTEKGDLSSESTVSRIRTEHFPLTLESARPSHTSQYLCASSVASGSTETQYFGPGTRLLVL.

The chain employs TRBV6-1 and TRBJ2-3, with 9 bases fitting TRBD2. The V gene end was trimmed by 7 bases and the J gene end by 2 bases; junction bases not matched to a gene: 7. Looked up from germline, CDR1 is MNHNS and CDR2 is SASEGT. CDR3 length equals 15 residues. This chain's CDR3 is CASMRAGGITDTQYF. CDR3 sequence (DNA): TGTGCCAGCATGAGGGCGGGGGGGATCACAGATACGCAGTATTTT.

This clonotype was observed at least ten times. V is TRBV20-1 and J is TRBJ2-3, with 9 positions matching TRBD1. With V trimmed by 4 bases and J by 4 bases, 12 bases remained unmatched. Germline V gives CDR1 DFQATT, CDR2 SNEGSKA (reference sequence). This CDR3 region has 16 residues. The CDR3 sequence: CSATTTGTGLPDTQYF. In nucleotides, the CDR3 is TGCAGTGCTACAACGACCGGGACAGGGCTTCCAGATACGCAGTATTTT.

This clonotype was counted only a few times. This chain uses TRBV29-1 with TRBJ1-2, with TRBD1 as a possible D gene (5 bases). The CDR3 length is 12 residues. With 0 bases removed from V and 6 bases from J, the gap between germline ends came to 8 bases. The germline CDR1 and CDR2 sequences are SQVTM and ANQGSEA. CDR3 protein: CSVEEGADGYTF. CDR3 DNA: TGCAGCGTTGAAGAAGGGGCCGATGGCTACACCTTC.

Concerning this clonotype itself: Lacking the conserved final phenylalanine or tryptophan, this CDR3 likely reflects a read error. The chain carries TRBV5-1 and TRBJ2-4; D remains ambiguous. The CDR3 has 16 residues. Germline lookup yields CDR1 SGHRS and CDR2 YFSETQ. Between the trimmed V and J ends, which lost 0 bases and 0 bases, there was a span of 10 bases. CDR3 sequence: CASSLGSNVAKNIQYS. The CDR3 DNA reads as TGCGCCAGCAGCTTGGGCTCTAATGTAGCCAAAAACATTCAGTACTCC.

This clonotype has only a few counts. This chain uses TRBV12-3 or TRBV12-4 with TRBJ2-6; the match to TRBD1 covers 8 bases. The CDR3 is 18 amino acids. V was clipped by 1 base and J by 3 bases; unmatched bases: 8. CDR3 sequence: CASSLGAGGSYGANVLTF. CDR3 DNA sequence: TGTGCCAGCAGTTTAGGGGCAGGGGGCTCTTATGGGGCCAACGTCCTGACTTTC.

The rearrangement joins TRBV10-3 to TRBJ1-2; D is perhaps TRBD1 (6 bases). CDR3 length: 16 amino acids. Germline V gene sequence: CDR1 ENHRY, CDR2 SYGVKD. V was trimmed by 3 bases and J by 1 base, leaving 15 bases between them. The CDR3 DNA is TGTGCCATCAGTGACTTGCGGGACAAGAGTAACTATGGCTACACCTTC. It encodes CAISDLRDKSNYGYTF.

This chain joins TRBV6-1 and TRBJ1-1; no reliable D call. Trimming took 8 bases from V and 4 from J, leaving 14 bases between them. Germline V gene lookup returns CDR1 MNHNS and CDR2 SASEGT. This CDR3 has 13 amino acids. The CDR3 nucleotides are TGTGCCAGCCTTCCTGGGAGAGTCACTGAAGCTTTCTTT. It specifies CASLPGRVTEAFF.

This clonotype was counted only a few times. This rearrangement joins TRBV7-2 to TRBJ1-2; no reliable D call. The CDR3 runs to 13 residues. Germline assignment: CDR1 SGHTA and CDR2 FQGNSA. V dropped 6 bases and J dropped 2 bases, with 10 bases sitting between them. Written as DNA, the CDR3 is TGTGCCAGCAGGGGCAGGATGAACTATGGCTACACCTTC. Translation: CASRGRMNYGYTF.

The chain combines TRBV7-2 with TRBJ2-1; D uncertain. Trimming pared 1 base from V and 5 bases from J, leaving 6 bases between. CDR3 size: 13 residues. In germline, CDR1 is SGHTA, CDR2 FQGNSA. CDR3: CASSLDQDNEQFF. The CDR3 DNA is TGTGCCAGCAGCTTAGATCAGGACAATGAGCAGTTCTTC.

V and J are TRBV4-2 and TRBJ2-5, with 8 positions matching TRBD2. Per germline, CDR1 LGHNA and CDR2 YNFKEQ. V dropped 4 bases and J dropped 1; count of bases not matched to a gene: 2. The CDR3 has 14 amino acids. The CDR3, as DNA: TGTGCCAGCAGCCTACTAGCGGCCCAAGAGACCCAGTACTTC. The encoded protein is CASSLLAAQETQYF.

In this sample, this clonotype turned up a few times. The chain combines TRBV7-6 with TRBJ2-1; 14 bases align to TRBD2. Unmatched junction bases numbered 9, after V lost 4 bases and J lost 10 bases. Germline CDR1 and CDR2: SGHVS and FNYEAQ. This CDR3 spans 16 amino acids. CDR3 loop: CASSSGLAGEIEEQFF. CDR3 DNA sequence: TGTGCCAGCAGCTCGGGACTAGCGGGGGAGATAGAGGAGCAGTTCTTC.

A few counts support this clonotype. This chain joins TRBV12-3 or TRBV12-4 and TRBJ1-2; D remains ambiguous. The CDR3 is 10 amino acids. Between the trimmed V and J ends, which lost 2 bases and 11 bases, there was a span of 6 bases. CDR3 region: CASSLMGYTF. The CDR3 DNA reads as TGTGCCAGCAGTTTAATGGGGTACACCTTC.

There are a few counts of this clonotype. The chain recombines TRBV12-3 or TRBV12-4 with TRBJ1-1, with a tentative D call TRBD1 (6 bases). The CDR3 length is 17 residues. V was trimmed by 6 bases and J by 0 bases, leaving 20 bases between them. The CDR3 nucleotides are TGTGCCAGCAGCGGATGGACAGCTACAATCATGAACACTGAAGCTTTCTTT. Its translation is CASSGWTATIMNTEAFF.

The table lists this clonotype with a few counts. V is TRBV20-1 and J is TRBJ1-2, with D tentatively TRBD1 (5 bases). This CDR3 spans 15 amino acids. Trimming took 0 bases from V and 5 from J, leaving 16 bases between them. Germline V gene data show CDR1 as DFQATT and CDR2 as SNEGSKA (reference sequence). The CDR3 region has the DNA TGCAGTGCTAGAGATCTTAGGGGCGGGTGGTATGGCTACACCTTC. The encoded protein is CSARDLRGGWYGYTF.

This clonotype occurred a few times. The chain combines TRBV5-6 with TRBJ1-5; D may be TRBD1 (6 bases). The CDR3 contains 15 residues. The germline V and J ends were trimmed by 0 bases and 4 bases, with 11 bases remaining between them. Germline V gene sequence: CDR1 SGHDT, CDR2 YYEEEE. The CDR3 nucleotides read TGTGCCAGCAGCTTGGGCGGACAGACAAATCAGCCCCAGCATTTT. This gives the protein CASSLGGQTNQPQHF.

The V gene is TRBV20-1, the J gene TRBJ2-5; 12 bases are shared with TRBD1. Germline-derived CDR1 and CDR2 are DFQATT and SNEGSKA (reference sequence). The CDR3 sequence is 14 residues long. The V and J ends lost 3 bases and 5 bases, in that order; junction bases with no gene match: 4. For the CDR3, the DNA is TGCAGTGCTAGTGGGACAGGGGGCACGGAGACCCAGTACTTC. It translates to CSASGTGGTETQYF.

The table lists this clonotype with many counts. CDR3 in amino acids: CASSSDSGSNWADTQYF. The CDR3 DNA reads TGTGCCAGCAGTTCCGACAGCGGGAGTAATTGGGCAGATACGCAGTATTTT. This sequence joins TRBV12-3 or TRBV12-4 and TRBJ2-3; TRBD2 matches 8 bases. This CDR3 spans 17 amino acids. Trimming took 4 bases from V and 4 from J; bases not matched to a gene: 13.